The rows below give T cell receptor beta chains drawn from one sample of a study of T cell repertoires in cytomegalovirus infection. These TCRs are of unknown antigen specificity. MiXCR, run by TCRdb on the reads, gives a single entry per CDR3 protein. The table has approximately 910,000 distinct CDR3 sequences, approximately 31% seen once. The sequencing here drew on cultured CD8+ T cells from PBMCs, taken from culture after CMV antigen stimulation. The receptors come from a human donor in good health (CMV status not recorded). Some clones in this sample may be carry-over from other donors' samples. CDR3s include the opening cysteine and the closing phenylalanine or tryptophan.

V,J,CDR3
TRBV19,TRBJ1-1,CASNPGTDTEAFF
TRBV7-9,TRBJ1-2,CASSVSEANYGYTF
TRBV6-2/TRBV6-3,TRBJ1-1,CASSDRQRPNTEAFF
TRBV5-6,TRBJ2-7,CASSRIVGYEQYF
TRBV19,TRBJ2-5,CASSLRTSGIPKETQYF
TRBV6-6,TRBJ2-1,CASSYSEHYNEQFF
TRBV12-5,TRBJ1-1,CASGLVRGEAMNTEAFF
TRBV27,TRBJ1-1,CVSMVGENTEAFF
TRBV12-3/TRBV12-4,TRBJ2-5,CASSLGEGDAPETQYF
TRBV19,TRBJ1-5,CASSIVYDRQPQHF
TRBV7-2,TRBJ1-5,CASSQINQPQHF
TRBV12-3/TRBV12-4,TRBJ1-6,CASSFFVNRALGPNNSPLHF
TRBV12-3/TRBV12-4,TRBJ2-5,CASSFSGGAEETQYF